The 15 T cell receptor beta chains given below trace back to one sample, sequenced in a study of CD8+ T cells in alopecia areata. Investigators isolated RNA and reverse transcribed it into cDNA to act as the sequencing template. Only in-frame clones appear in the TCRdb table, and some are missing; sequencing was by immunoSEQ multiplex PCR. This table has approximately 120,000 clones, around 50% appearing once. Sequencing was done on a sample of NKG2D-low CD8+ T cells sorted from blood. Receptors originate from a human donor with alopecia areata.

The CDR3 region has the DNA TGTGCCAGCAGTTACAGCTACATGAACACTGAAGCTTTCTTT. This sequence encodes CASSYSYMNTEAFF. The chain is built from TRBV6-5 and TRBJ1-1; D call uncertain. This CDR3 is built from 14 residues. The V and J ends lost 2 bases and 0 bases respectively, with 7 bases between them. The germline CDR1 and CDR2 sequences are MNHEY and SVGAGI.

This clone came up a few times. V and J are TRBV9 and TRBJ2-5; 7 nucleotides agree with TRBD1. The germline CDR1 and CDR2 sequences are SGDLS and YYNGEE. CDR3 length: 15 amino acids. J was trimmed by 5 bases and V by 0 bases; bases with no gene match: 7. The CDR3 here is CASSVAGTVIETQYF. CDR3 coding DNA: TGTGCCAGCAGCGTAGCCGGGACAGTCATTGAGACCCAGTACTTC.

This clone has only a few counts. This chain uses TRBV27 with TRBJ2-7; D gene unclear. V lost 6 bases, J lost 6 bases, and 12 bases lay in between. Germline V gives CDR1 MNHEY, CDR2 SMNVEV (reference sequence). This CDR3 comprises 12 residues. The CDR3 protein is CASRGPILEQYF. The CDR3 DNA reads TGTGCCAGCAGAGGACCGATCCTCGAGCAGTACTTC.

The V and J genes are TRBV2 and TRBJ2-1, with 13 nucleotides matching TRBD2. The germline CDR1 and CDR2 sequences are SNHLY and FYNNEI. J was trimmed by 7 bases and V by 5 bases; bases with no gene match: 8. This CDR3 region has 16 residues. CDR3 sequence: CASSPLAGGPRNEQFF. The CDR3 nucleotides are TGTGCCAGCAGTCCACTAGCGGGAGGGCCAAGGAATGAGCAGTTCTTC.

V and J are TRBV5-6 and TRBJ2-1; 7 bases agree with TRBD2. Germline-derived CDR1 and CDR2 are SGHDT and YYEEEE. The V segment lost 1 base and the J segment 8 bases; nucleotides outside the gene matches: 0. The CDR3 is 12 amino acids. CDR3 loop: CASSLTSDEQFF. CDR3 DNA sequence: TGTGCCAGCAGCTTGACTAGCGATGAGCAGTTCTTC. Using reference TRBV5-6 and TRBJ2-1 for the parts outside the CDR3, the full variable domain is DAGVTQSPTHLIKTRGQQVTLRCSPKSGHDTVSWYQQALGQGPQFIFQYYEEEERQRGNFPDRFSGHQFPNYSSELNVNALLLGDSALYLCASSLTSDEQFFGPGTRLTVL.

The chain combines TRBV25-1 with TRBJ2-3, with D unclear. The length of the CDR3 is 13 residues. Trimming pared 3 bases from V and 5 bases from J, leaving 9 bases between. The germline V gene encodes CDR1 MGHDK and CDR2 SYGVNS. The CDR3 protein is CASSEGWEDTQYF. CDR3 nucleotides: TGTGCCAGCAGTGAGGGCTGGGAAGATACGCAGTATTTT.

This clone turned up a few times. This chain joins TRBV29-1 and TRBJ2-7; 9 nucleotides line up with TRBD2. The germline V gene has CDR1 SQVTM and CDR2 ANQGSEA. CDR3 length: 12 residues. CDR3 loop: CSARLADYEQYF. Written as DNA, the CDR3 is TGCAGTGCCAGACTAGCGGACTACGAGCAGTACTTC.

This clone has more than one count but fewer than ten. This chain connects TRBV2 to TRBJ2-3; 7 nucleotides line up with TRBD1. J gave up 3 bases and V 6 bases, and 9 bases lay outside the gene matches. Germline values: CDR1 SNHLY, CDR2 FYNNEI. The CDR3 runs to 15 residues. In DNA, the CDR3 is TGTGCCAGCAGCATAATGGACAGGATTACAGATACGCAGTATTTT. Translating gives CASSIMDRITDTQYF.

The CDR3 loop is CASSVVGGTTDTQYF. Written as DNA, the CDR3 is TGTGCCAGCAGCGTAGTAGGCGGAACCACAGATACGCAGTATTTT. The gene calls are TRBV9 and TRBJ2-3; the D is unclear. Trimming took 0 bases from V and 2 from J, leaving 10 bases between them. In germline, CDR1 is SGDLS, CDR2 YYNGEE. CDR3 length: 15 amino acids.

J is TRBJ2-1 and V is TRBV2; D may be TRBD1 (5 bases). Germline CDR1 and CDR2: SNHLY and FYNNEI. The CDR3 runs 10 residues. Trimming stripped 6 bases from V and 12 bases from J, with 9 bases between. DNA for the CDR3: TGTGCCAGCAGAGACAGTAGGCAGTTCTTC. Translating gives CASRDSRQFF.

This chain uses TRBV29-1 with TRBJ2-6; 9 nucleotides align to TRBD1. V dropped 3 bases and J dropped 4; count of bases not matched to a gene: 10. The CDR3 sequence is 17 residues long. CDR1 SQVTM and CDR2 ANQGSEA come from the germline V gene. CDR3 nucleotides: TGCAGCGTTGAGGGGAGGGACAGGGCGGTAGGGGCCAACGTCCTGACTTTC. This translates into CSVEGRDRAVGANVLTF.

The chain employs TRBV19 and TRBJ1-5, with a tentative D call TRBD1 (6 bases). The CDR3 is 16 residues long. Germline loops: CDR1 LNHDA, CDR2 SQIVND (reference sequence). V was cut by 7 bases and J by 0 bases, with 16 bases left in between. The DNA for the CDR3 is TGTGCCAGTACCGCAGAACAGGGCTATAGCAATCAGCCCCAGCATTTT. Residues: CASTAEQGYSNQPQHF.

This clone came up a few times. This chain links TRBV29-1 with TRBJ2-7; either TRBD1 or TRBD2 may fit D (6 bases each). The CDR3 runs 13 residues. The ends were cut back, 7 bases at V and 5 bases at J, with 18 bases in the middle. Germline lookup yields CDR1 SQVTM and CDR2 ANQGSEA. CDR3 sequence (DNA): TGCAGCGCGGGGGCGGGTCTCCGGGACGAGCAGTACTTC. Translating it yields CSAGAGLRDEQYF.

Comment on this clone: Other nucleotide sequences from this sample produce the same CDR3. The chain carries TRBV27 and TRBJ1-5, with 7 bases matching TRBD1. Germline loops: CDR1 MNHEY, CDR2 SMNVEV (reference sequence). The CDR3 is made up of 12 amino acids. Trimming removed 4 bases from V and 6 bases from J; junction bases left unmatched: 0. The CDR3 nucleotides are TGTGCCAGCAGTTCAGGGGGTCAGCCCCAGCATTTT. The encoded protein is CASSSGGQPQHF.

The gene calls are TRBV29-1 and TRBJ2-1; 14 nucleotides line up with TRBD2. J gave up 10 bases and V 1 base, and 9 bases lay outside the gene matches. Germline V gene lookup returns CDR1 SQVTM and CDR2 ANQGSEA. The CDR3 loop spans 16 amino acids. The CDR3 region has the DNA TGCAGCGTTGAAGGGACTAGCGGGAGGATTGGAGGGGAGCAGTTCTTC. Amino acids: CSVEGTSGRIGGEQFF.